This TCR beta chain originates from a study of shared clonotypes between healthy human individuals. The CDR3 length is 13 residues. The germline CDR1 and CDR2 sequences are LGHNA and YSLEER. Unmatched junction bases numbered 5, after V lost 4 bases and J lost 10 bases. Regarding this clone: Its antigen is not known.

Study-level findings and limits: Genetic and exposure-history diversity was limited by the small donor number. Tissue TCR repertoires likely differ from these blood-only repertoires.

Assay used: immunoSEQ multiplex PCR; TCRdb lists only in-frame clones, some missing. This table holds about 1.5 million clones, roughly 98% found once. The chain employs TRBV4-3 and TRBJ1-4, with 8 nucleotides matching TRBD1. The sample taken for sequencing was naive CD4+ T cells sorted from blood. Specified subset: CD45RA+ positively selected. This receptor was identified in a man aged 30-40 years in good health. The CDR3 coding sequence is TGCGCCAGCAGCCCAGGGGGCGAGGGAAAACTGTTTTTT. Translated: CASSPGGEGKLFF.